Each of the 19 T cell receptor beta chains below was sequenced from the same sample in a study of blood T cell repertoires in COVID-19. TCRdb keeps only in-frame clones here, not all; method: immunoSEQ multiplex PCR. The sample consists of roughly 180,000 clones, about 70% of them appearing once. The sequencing sample was made of peripheral blood. These receptors all come from a woman in her fifties or sixties with active or convalescent COVID-19.

The chain carries TRBV4-3 and TRBJ1-6; TRBD1 aligns across 7 bases. With V trimmed by 4 bases and J by 2 bases, 8 bases remained unmatched. This CDR3 comprises 17 residues. The germline V gene encodes CDR1 LGHNA and CDR2 YSLEER. CDR3 sequence: CASSPGQDITYNSPLHF. The CDR3 DNA follows: TGCGCCAGCAGCCCAGGACAGGATATCACCTATAATTCACCCCTCCACTTT.

The chain employs TRBV28 and TRBJ2-5; perhaps TRBD2 as D (6 bases). Germline V gene sequence: CDR1 MDHEN, CDR2 SYDVKM. V was cut by 7 bases and J by 3 bases, with 24 bases left in between. The CDR3 is 17 residues long. This CDR3 is CASKRSGLAPLEETQYF. DNA for the CDR3: TGTGCCAGCAAGCGGTCGGGGCTAGCGCCTCTGGAAGAGACCCAGTACTTC.

This clone was seen only once. The chain uses TRBV30 and TRBJ1-2; no definite D call. Germline V gives CDR1 GTSNPN, CDR2 SVGIG (reference sequence). Between the trimmed V and J ends, which lost 5 bases and 4 bases, there was a span of 8 bases. The CDR3 length is 11 residues. The CDR3 here is CAWGTGYGYTF. The CDR3 nucleotides read TGTGCCTGGGGCACCGGCTATGGCTACACCTTC.

This clone occurred a few times. J is TRBJ1-1 and V is TRBV14; D uncertain. V lost 0 bases to trimming and J lost 11 bases, with 13 bases between them. The CDR3 has 13 residues. CDR1 and CDR2 from the germline V gene are SGHDN and FVKESK. The CDR3 loop reads CASSQDGVRTAFF. The CDR3 DNA reads TGTGCCAGCAGCCAAGACGGTGTTCGAACTGCTTTCTTT.

This rearrangement joins TRBV7-3 to TRBJ2-3, with 10 nucleotides matching TRBD2. Germline CDR1 reads SGHTA; CDR2 reads FQGTGA. The CDR3 runs 15 residues. V was pared by 1 base and J by 4 bases, with 2 bases of the junction left unmatched. This CDR3 reads CASSLRGTSADTQYF. CDR3 coding DNA: TGTGCCAGCAGCTTAAGGGGGACTAGCGCAGATACGCAGTATTTT.

This chain uses TRBV7-2 with TRBJ2-1, with no clear D. This CDR3 has 12 residues. V gave up 5 bases and J gave up 6 bases, with 8 bases separating them. Per the germline V gene, CDR1 is SGHTA and CDR2 is FQGNSA. The CDR3 here is CASSAYFNEQFF. In nucleotides, the CDR3 is TGTGCCAGCAGCGCGTACTTCAATGAGCAGTTCTTC. Complete variable domain (other parts from reference TRBV7-2 and TRBJ2-1): GAGVSQSPSNKVTEKGKDVELRCDPISGHTALYWYRQSLGQGLEFLIYFQGNSAPDKSGLPSDRFSAERTGGSVSTLTIQRTQQEDSAVYLCASSAYFNEQFFGPGTRLTVL.

The CDR3 spells CASSAIAGGLVRGTDTQYF. CDR3 nucleotide sequence: TGTGCCAGCAGTGCCATAGCGGGGGGGCTCGTCAGGGGCACAGATACGCAGTATTTT. This rearrangement joins TRBV2 to TRBJ2-3; TRBD2 aligns across 11 bases. This CDR3 spans 19 amino acids. Trimming at V came to 4 bases and at J to 1 base, leaving 13 bases not matched to a gene. Germline V lookup: CDR1 SNHLY, CDR2 FYNNEI.

The chain employs TRBV20-1 and TRBJ1-1; D is ambiguous. CDR1 is DFQATT, CDR2 SNEGSKA, per germline (reference sequence). The CDR3 sequence is 11 residues long. The germline V and J ends were trimmed by 6 bases and 1 base, with 6 bases remaining between them. For the CDR3, the DNA is TGCAGTGCATCCCGGAACACTGAAGCTTTCTTT. It yields the protein CSASRNTEAFF.

V usage is TRBV6-5 and J usage is TRBJ1-2; tentatively, D is TRBD1 (6 bases). Between the trimmed V and J ends, which lost 5 bases and 2 bases, there was a span of 12 bases. Per germline, CDR1 MNHEY and CDR2 SVGAGI. This CDR3 has 14 amino acids. The CDR3 region is CASSRQATNYGYTF. The CDR3 region has the DNA TGTGCCAGCAGTCGACAGGCTACCAACTATGGCTACACCTTC.

The sample holds a few counts of this clone. The chain joins TRBV7-8 to TRBJ2-3, with D possibly matching TRBD2 (5 bases). V shed 0 bases and J shed 1 base, with 11 bases lying between them. The CDR3 runs 16 residues. CDR1 and CDR2 from the germline V gene are SGHVS and FQNEAQ. The CDR3 loop reads CASSLALLVRTDTQYF. The CDR3, as DNA: TGTGCCAGCAGCTTAGCGCTACTAGTGCGCACAGATACGCAGTATTTT. Combining the CDR3 with reference TRBV7-8 and TRBJ2-3 gives the whole variable domain GAGVSQSPRYKVAKRGQDVALRCDPISGHVSLFWYQQALGQGPEFLTYFQNEAQLDKSGLPSDRFFAERPEGSVSTLKIQRTQQEDSAVYLCASSLALLVRTDTQYFGPGTRLTVL.

V is TRBV7-2 and J is TRBJ2-5; D is perhaps TRBD1 (6 bases). CDR1 is SGHTA and CDR2 is FQGNSA in the germline V gene. The length of the CDR3 is 15 residues. V lost 1 base and J 1 base, leaving 10 bases between the germline ends. This CDR3 reads CASSLVRGTQETQYF. As DNA, the CDR3 is TGTGCCAGCAGCTTAGTTAGGGGGACCCAAGAGACCCAGTACTTC.

The V call is TRBV7-2, the J call TRBJ1-6, with D possibly matching TRBD1 (5 bases). V lost 5 bases and J lost 0, with 17 bases in between. CDR1 SGHTA and CDR2 FQGNSA come from the germline V gene. This CDR3 spans 18 amino acids. The CDR3 is CASSLAGPQSSYNSPLHF. The CDR3 DNA reads as TGTGCCAGCAGCCTCGCAGGGCCCCAGAGCTCCTATAATTCACCCCTCCACTTT.

V and J are TRBV7-3 and TRBJ2-2; TRBD2 aligns across 8 bases. The trim removed 5 bases at V and 4 bases at J, leaving 9 bases unmatched. This CDR3 spans 16 amino acids. The V gene's germline CDR1 is SGHTA and CDR2 FQGTGA. In DNA, the CDR3 is TGTGCCAGCAGCCACTACGGGGGGGCGGGCACCGGGGAGCTGTTTTTT. It codes for CASSHYGGAGTGELFF.

The chain links TRBV7-2 to TRBJ1-1; D ambiguous. Per the germline V gene, CDR1 is SGHTA and CDR2 is FQGNSA. Between the trimmed V and J ends, which lost 1 base and 7 bases, there was a span of 10 bases. This CDR3 is 13 amino acids long. The CDR3 sequence: CASSLEAAYEAFF. CDR3 nucleotide sequence: TGTGCCAGCAGCTTAGAAGCAGCGTATGAAGCTTTCTTT.

The gene calls are TRBV21-1 and TRBJ1-4; TRBD1 is the table's D call and was not checked against the DNA. TRBV21-1 is flagged as a pseudogene. This CDR3 region has 17 residues. The CDR3 reads CASSKGLAGGGNEKLFF. DNA for the CDR3: TGTGCCAGCAGCAAGGGTTTAGCAGGGGGTGGGAATGAAAAACTGTTTTTT.

The V call is TRBV30, the J call TRBJ1-1; TRBD1 agrees at 8 bases. CDR1 is GTSNPN, CDR2 SVGIG, per germline (reference sequence). Trimming removed 2 bases from V and 8 bases from J; junction bases left unmatched: 4. The CDR3 is 12 amino acids. The CDR3, as DNA: TGTGCCTGGAGTACGCGACAGGGGGAAGCTTTCTTT. Protein sequence: CAWSTRQGEAFF.

This sequence joins TRBV10-3 and TRBJ2-7; TRBD2 matches at 7 bases. Looked up from germline, CDR1 is ENHRY and CDR2 is SYGVKD. This CDR3 region has 17 residues. Unmatched junction bases numbered 16, after V lost 5 bases and J lost 3 bases. The CDR3 sequence: CAISPYTSASHRYEQYF. DNA for the CDR3: TGTGCCATCAGTCCATACACTAGCGCGTCGCACCGCTACGAGCAGTACTTC.

The chain carries TRBV7-2 and TRBJ1-2, with D possibly TRBD1 on 6 matching bases. The CDR3 extends over 14 amino acids. CDR1 and CDR2 (germline): SGHTA, FQGNSA. V was trimmed by 5 bases and J by 4 bases, leaving 14 bases between them. The CDR3 sequence is CASSPTGGIYGYTF. The DNA of the CDR3 is TGTGCCAGCAGCCCAACGGGGGGCATCTATGGCTACACCTTC.

The chain recombines TRBV29-1 with TRBJ1-5, with TRBD1 matching 7 bases. V shed 6 bases and J 3 bases; nucleotides not matched to a gene: 5. Germline lookup yields CDR1 SQVTM and CDR2 ANQGSEA. This CDR3 has 13 amino acids. Here the CDR3 DNA reads TGCAGCGTGGGGGACAGATACAATCAGCCCCAGCATTTT. It codes for CSVGDRYNQPQHF.